One sample yielded the 7 T cell receptor beta chains listed below, sequenced in a study of T-cell reconstitution after alpha-beta-depleted transplantation in children. A library of TCRbeta sequences, prepared with unique molecular identifiers, was generated. A single record per CDR3 protein comes from TCRdb applying MiXCR to the PCR reads. This sample has around 60,000 distinct CDR3 sequences, with approximately 43% found just once. The material sequenced was PBMCs, mostly from graft donor cells, taken 360 days after TCRalphabeta/CD19-depleted stem cell transplant. Receptor source: a male patient aged 10-17 years who had a stem cell transplant for acute lymphoblastic leukemia, so the T cells may come from the graft donor.

The table lists this clonotype with a few counts. The chain has TRBV7-9 and TRBJ1-2; 8 nucleotides line up with TRBD1. Germline values: CDR1 SEHNR, CDR2 FQNEAQ (reference sequence). V lost 5 bases to trimming and J lost 4 bases; unmatched junction nucleotides: 3. The CDR3 has 13 amino acids. This CDR3 is CASSVGTGYGYTF. Written as DNA, the CDR3 is TGTGCCAGCAGCGTCGGGACAGGCTATGGCTACACCTTC.

This clonotype was counted a few times. V usage is TRBV6-5 and J usage is TRBJ2-1; TRBD2 agrees at 8 bases. Germline-derived CDR1 and CDR2 are MNHEY and SVGAGI. V shed 2 bases and J 10 bases; nucleotides not matched to a gene: 4. The CDR3 covers 13 residues. The CDR3 DNA is TGTGCCAGCAGTTACCTCCAGCGGGGGGAGCAGTTCTTC. It translates to CASSYLQRGEQFF.

This clonotype was seen only a few times. The chain joins TRBV5-6 to TRBJ2-7, with D perhaps TRBD2 (6 bases). V lost 0 bases, J lost 5 bases, and 12 bases lay in between. The germline V gene encodes CDR1 SGHDT and CDR2 YYEEEE. The CDR3 extends over 14 amino acids. In DNA form, the CDR3 reads TGTGCCAGCAGCTTGGGACTAGGAGTCGACGAGCAGTACTTC. It codes for CASSLGLGVDEQYF.

This chain connects TRBV7-3 to TRBJ2-5, with 7 bases that match TRBD2. The ends lost 3 bases at V and 3 bases at J; junction bases unmatched: 1. Germline loops: CDR1 SGHTA, CDR2 FQGTGA. The CDR3 is 13 residues long. CDR3 bases: TGTGCCAGCAGCTTGGGGACTAAAGAGACCCAGTACTTC. Amino acids: CASSLGTKETQYF.

This clonotype was found a few times. The J gene is TRBJ2-1, the V gene TRBV27, with 9 bases identical to TRBD1. This CDR3 region has 15 residues. Germline CDR1 MNHEY, CDR2 SMNVEV (reference sequence). Trimming at V came to 7 bases and at J to 5 bases, leaving 9 bases not matched to a gene. The CDR3 DNA sequence: TGTGCCAGCACTCCTGGGGGGACAGGGAACAATGAGCAGTTCTTC. Encoded protein: CASTPGGTGNNEQFF.

In this sample, this clonotype turned up many times. The rearrangement joins TRBV2 to TRBJ2-7; 9 bases agree with TRBD1. In germline, CDR1 is SNHLY, CDR2 FYNNEI. This CDR3 has 14 amino acids. J was trimmed by 5 bases and V by 4 bases; bases with no gene match: 6. The CDR3 nucleotides are TGTGCCAGCAGTGTCGGACAGGGGCTGGACGAGCAGTACTTC. It translates to CASSVGQGLDEQYF.

This clonotype was observed a handful of times. CDR3 amino acids: CASTEGGTGGQPQHF. In DNA form, the CDR3 reads TGTGCCAGCACCGAAGGGGGGACAGGGGGCCAGCCCCAGCATTTT. This chain joins TRBV2 and TRBJ1-5, with 12 nucleotides matching TRBD1. The V segment lost 7 bases and the J segment 7 bases; nucleotides outside the gene matches: 8. The CDR3 has 15 amino acids. Germline V gives CDR1 SNHLY, CDR2 FYNNEI.